The rows below give T cell receptor beta chains drawn from one sample of a study of cytomegalovirus exposure and HLA in healthy donors. Sequencing was performed with immunoSEQ multiplex PCR; in TCRdb, only in-frame clones are kept and a portion is missing. The sample holds 150,000 or so clones, roughly 84% seen once. What was sequenced was PBMCs. All receptors derive from a male donor in good health and CMV-seronegative. CDR3s include the opening cysteine and the closing phenylalanine or tryptophan. D genes are given only for firm matches. Not every row has a clone size; where given, it reads once, few, many or a size class.

TRBV7-3	once	TRBD2	TRBJ2-5	TGTGCCAGCAGCCCGTCGGGGGGAGGTGAGACCCAGTACTTC	CASSPSGGGETQYF
TRBV4-3	NA	NA	TRBJ2-7	TGCGCCAGCAGCCAAGATGAGGGCCTGGGAGAGCAGTACTTC	CASSQDEGLGEQYF
TRBV19	few	NA	TRBJ1-6	TGTGCCAGTAGTAGTCAACAGGGTGGGCCTAATTCACCCCTCCACTTT	CASSSQQGGPNSPLHF
TRBV18	NA	NA	TRBJ1-4	TGTGCCAGCTCACCACCGGAACCGGGATCGAATGAAAAACTGTTTTTT	CASSPPEPGSNEKLFF
TRBV11-3	once	TRBD1	TRBJ1-1	TGTGCCAGCAGCTTAGATTGGACAGGTCCGAACACTGAAGCTTTCTTT	CASSLDWTGPNTEAFF
TRBV19	few	NA	TRBJ2-1	TGTGCCAGTAGTGTTCCGGGCGGCGGGATTGTCAATGAGCAGTTCTTC	CASSVPGGGIVNEQFF
TRBV16	NA	NA	TRBJ2-3	TGTGCCAGCAGCCAATCGGGCGGGTGGAGCACAGATACGCAGTATTTT	CASSQSGGWSTDTQYF
TRBV11-3	NA	TRBD1	TRBJ2-3	TGTGCCAGCAGCTTAAGAGGGGGCATCGCAGATACGCAGTATTTT	CASSLRGGIADTQYF
TRBV19	NA	NA	TRBJ1-1	TGTGCCAGTAGTAAGTCGGGGGTCACTGAAGCTTTCTTT	CASSKSGVTEAFF
TRBV2	NA	TRBD1	TRBJ1-5	TGTGCCAGCCGGGACAGGTCCTCACACAATCAGCCCCAGCATTTT	CASRDRSSHNQPQHF
TRBV28	NA	NA	TRBJ1-5	TGTGCCAGCAGCCGAGCGGCCCTCAATCAGCCCCAGCATTTT	CASSRAALNQPQHF
TRBV18	NA	NA	TRBJ1-5	TGTGCCAGCTCACCCCGAAGGGAGGTCACACAGCATTTT	CASSPRREVTQHF
TRBV10-3	NA	NA	TRBJ2-7	TGTGCCATCAGTGAATTCACAGGGACCTACGAGCAGTACTTC	CAISEFTGTYEQYF
TRBV18	NA	NA	TRBJ1-1	TGTGCCAGCTCACCACCGGGGTTCAGGGACACTGAAGCTTTCTTT	CASSPPGFRDTEAFF
TRBV5-4	NA	TRBD2	TRBJ2-2	TGTGCCAGCAGCTCCCCGGGACTAGGTGGCACCGGGGAGCTGTTTTTT	CASSSPGLGGTGELFF
TRBV6-6	few	NA	TRBJ1-1	TGTGCCAGCAGTCCCAGGGGAGTATTGGACACTGAAGCTTTCTTT	CASSPRGVLDTEAFF
TRBV7-9	NA	TRBD1	TRBJ2-1	TGTGCCAGCAGCTTCCGGGACAGGGGGGACAATGAGCAGTTCTTC	CASSFRDRGDNEQFF
TRBV5-1	NA	NA	TRBJ1-6	TGCGCCAGCAGCTTGGCCTCTTTTTCTGCCGGGGGGTCCGGTTCACCCCTCCACTTT	CASSLASFSAGGSGSPLHF
TRBV11-2	NA	TRBD1	TRBJ1-1	TGTGCCAGCAGCGTATTAGACAGGGTGAACACTGAAGCTTTCTTT	CASSVLDRVNTEAFF
TRBV5-4	NA	NA	TRBJ2-1	TGTGCCAGCAGCTTGGGGGGACTGCCCTCAGGTGAGCAGTTCTTC	CASSLGGLPSGEQFF
TRBV6-5	NA	NA	TRBJ1-2	TGTGCCAGCAGTTACGACGTGCAGGGCGTCTATGGCTACACCTTC	CASSYDVQGVYGYTF
TRBV28	NA	TRBD1	TRBJ1-2	TGTGCCACCCAAGGACAGGGGGGGAACTATGGCTACACCTTC	CATQGQGGNYGYTF
TRBV6-5	NA	NA	TRBJ1-2	TGTGCCAGCAGTTACGTTCTGGGGGCCGACTATGGCTACACCTTC	CASSYVLGADYGYTF
TRBV28	NA	NA	TRBJ2-3	TGTGCCTCGCTAGGGGCGGTAGTACCTAAGAGAAGCACAGATACGCAGTATTTT	CASLGAVVPKRSTDTQYF
TRBV18	NA	NA	TRBJ1-3	TGTGCCAGCTATCCGACCTTAACCGGGAACACCATATATTTT	CASYPTLTGNTIYF
TRBV25-1	NA	NA	TRBJ2-1	TGTGCCAGCAGGGGACTCCGCGAGCAGTTCTTC	CASRGLREQFF
TRBV19	NA	NA	TRBJ2-2	TGTGCCAGTAGTATCAGGACAGTTAACACCGGGGAGCTGTTTTTT	CASSIRTVNTGELFF
TRBV28	NA	NA	TRBJ2-1	TGTGCCAGCGAAATGGGGAGCTTCGGTGAGCAGTTCTTC	CASEMGSFGEQFF
TRBV6-5	NA	NA	TRBJ2-7	TGTGCCAGCAGTTACTCGGGGGGATCCCAGTACGAGCAGTACTTC	CASSYSGGSQYEQYF
TRBV5-4	NA	TRBD1	TRBJ1-4	TGTGCCAGCAGCGGCCGGGACAGGAGTGAAAAACTGTTTTTT	CASSGRDRSEKLFF
TRBV18	NA	TRBD1	TRBJ1-5	TGTGCCAGCTCACCACAGGAACAGGGGGACAATCAGCCCCAGCATTTT	CASSPQEQGDNQPQHF
TRBV7-2	NA	NA	TRBJ1-2	TGTGCCAGCAGCTTAATGAGGGTTGGAGGCTACACCTTC	CASSLMRVGGYTF
TRBV6-5	NA	NA	TRBJ1-6	TGTGCCATCGGAGCAGGGAATAATTCACCCCTCCACTTT	CAIGAGNNSPLHF
TRBV19	NA	NA	TRBJ2-5	TGTGCCAGTGAGACACAGGGAGGGAGCTCGGTCCAAGAGACCCAGTACTTC	CASETQGGSSVQETQYF
TRBV10-3	NA	TRBD2	TRBJ2-7	TGTGCCATCAGCGGGACTAGCGGGAGTATCAACGAGCAGTACTTC	CAISGTSGSINEQYF
TRBV4-1	NA	NA	TRBJ1-5	TGCGCCAGCAGCCAAGATGGGGGGGCGCTCGGTAATCAGCCCCAGCATTTT	CASSQDGGALGNQPQHF
TRBV6-5	NA	NA	TRBJ1-2	TGTGCCAGCAGCTACGACGGGAACTATGGCTACACCTTC	CASSYDGNYGYTF
TRBV19	NA	TRBD1	TRBJ2-7	TGTGCCAGTAGCCAACAGGGGGCCCCTACCCCCTACGAGCAGTACTTC	CASSQQGAPTPYEQYF
TRBV5-6	NA	TRBD2	TRBJ2-7	TGTGCCAGCAGCCTGCTAGCGGGAGGGCCTCGGCTGGAGCAGTACTTC	CASSLLAGGPRLEQYF
TRBV5-6	NA	TRBD2	TRBJ2-1	TGTGCCAGCAGCAGCGGGGCCCTGTGGAATGAGCAGTTCTTC	CASSSGALWNEQFF
TRBV12-5	NA	NA	TRBJ1-2	TGTGCTAGTGGTTTGGATGTGAATAGCTTCGGAGGCTACACCTTC	CASGLDVNSFGGYTF
TRBV5-1	NA	TRBD1	TRBJ2-7	TGCGCCAGCAGCTCCCGACAGGGTACCTACGAGCAGTACTTC	CASSSRQGTYEQYF
TRBV5-6	few	NA	TRBJ2-2	TGTGCCAGCAGCTTGTGGGGCCTACAAAACACCGGGGAGCTGTTTTTT	CASSLWGLQNTGELFF
TRBV15	NA	NA	TRBJ2-5	TGTGCCACCAGCAGAGGGGAGGGGGGCTCGCGGGAGACCCAGTACTTC	CATSRGEGGSRETQYF
TRBV27	NA	TRBD1	TRBJ1-1	TGTGCCAGCAGGGGGACAGGGGGGAACACTGAAGCTTTCTTT	CASRGTGGNTEAFF
TRBV1	NA	NA	TRBJ1-5	TGCACCAGCAGCCAATATCTAGGGGAAGGGTGTCAGCCCCAGCATTTT	CTSSQYLGEGCQPQHF
TRBV27	NA	TRBD1	TRBJ2-5	TGTGCCAGCAGTCGGGACAGGGGTTGGGAGACCCAGTACTTC	CASSRDRGWETQYF
TRBV19	NA	NA	TRBJ1-3	TGTGCCAGTAGTATCGTCGGAGGCACCATATATTTT	CASSIVGGTIYF